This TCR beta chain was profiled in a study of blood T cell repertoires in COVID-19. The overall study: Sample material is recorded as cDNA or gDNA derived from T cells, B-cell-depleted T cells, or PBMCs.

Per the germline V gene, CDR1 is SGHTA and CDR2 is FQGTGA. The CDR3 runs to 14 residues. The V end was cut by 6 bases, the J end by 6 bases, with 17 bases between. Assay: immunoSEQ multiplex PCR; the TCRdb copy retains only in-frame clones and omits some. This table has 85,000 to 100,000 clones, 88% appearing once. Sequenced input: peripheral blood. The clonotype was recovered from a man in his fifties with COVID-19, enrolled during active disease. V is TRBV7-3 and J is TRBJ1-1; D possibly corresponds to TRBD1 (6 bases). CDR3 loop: CASSSGRGRAEAFF. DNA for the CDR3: TGTGCCAGCAGTTCGGGCAGGGGAAGGGCTGAAGCTTTCTTT.